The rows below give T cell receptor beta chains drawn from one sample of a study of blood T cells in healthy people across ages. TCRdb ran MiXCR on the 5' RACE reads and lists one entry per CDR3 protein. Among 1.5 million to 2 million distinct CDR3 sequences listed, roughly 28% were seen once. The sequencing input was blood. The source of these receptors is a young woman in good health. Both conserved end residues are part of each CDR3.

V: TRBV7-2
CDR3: CASSRFTTDTQYF

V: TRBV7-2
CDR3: CASSKQGGLYGYTF

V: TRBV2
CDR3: CASTLLTSGGEQFF

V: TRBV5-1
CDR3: CASLAGGMNTGELFF

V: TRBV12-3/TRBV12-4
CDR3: CASSLEESYNEQFF

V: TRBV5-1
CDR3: CASSWGLAGTMSTDTQYF

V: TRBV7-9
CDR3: CASSSSGGSQETQYF

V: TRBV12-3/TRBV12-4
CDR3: CASSLEGARQTQYF

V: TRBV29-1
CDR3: CSVDDRPFNYGYTF

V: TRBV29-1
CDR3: CSVVGTFYEQYF

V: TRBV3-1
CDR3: CASSRTSRGFYNEQFF

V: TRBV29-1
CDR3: CSVEGARYNEQFF

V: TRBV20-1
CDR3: CSARNPSSKNIQYF

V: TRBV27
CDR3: CASSSPGPAYNEQFF

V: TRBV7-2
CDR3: CASSLGQVYNYGYTF

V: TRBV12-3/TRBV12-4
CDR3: CAINYRGDTQYF

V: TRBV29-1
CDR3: CSVVRDRSYEQYF

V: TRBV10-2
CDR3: CASSDRQGAGGYTF

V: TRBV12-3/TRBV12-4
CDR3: CASSRRRGNTIYF

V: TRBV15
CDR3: CATSRGPDPYNEQFF

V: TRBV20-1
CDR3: CSARDRRVAETQYF

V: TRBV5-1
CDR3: CASSNPSSYNSPLHF

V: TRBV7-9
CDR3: CASSLQGATNEQFF

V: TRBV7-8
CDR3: CTSSLGWEQYF

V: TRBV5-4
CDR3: CASSLAVAGGLTDTQYF

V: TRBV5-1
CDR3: CASSLLQEETQYF

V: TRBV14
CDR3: CASSQPGTGIYNEQFF

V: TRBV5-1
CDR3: CASSPAMNTEAFF

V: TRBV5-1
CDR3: CASSLQRESRNEQFF

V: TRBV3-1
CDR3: CASSSTPGRNGNQPQHF

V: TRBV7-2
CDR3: CASSLVQGPSYGYTF

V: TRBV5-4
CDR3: CASSFTGDGGNEQYF

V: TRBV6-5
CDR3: CASSTSPGGRGKTQYF

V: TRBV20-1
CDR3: CSARISGTSGGEYF

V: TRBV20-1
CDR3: CSASGQGSGEKLFF

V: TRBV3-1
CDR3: CASSQDTFGNEKLFF

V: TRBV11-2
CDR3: CASSLSAGGLYEQFF

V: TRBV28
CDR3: CASSLWGVMNTEAFF

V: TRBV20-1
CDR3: CSARESSGRGNEQFF

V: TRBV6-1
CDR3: CASRRGGTGTQYF